What follows are 10 T cell receptor beta chains derived from one specimen sequenced in a study of T-cell memory formation after mild COVID-19. One entry per CDR3 protein results from TCRdb running MiXCR on the 5' RACE reads. The table shows 200,000 to 250,000 distinct CDR3 sequences, with about 9.2% occurring only once. Input material: PBMCs or a T cell subset sorted from them (not recorded which). The receptors shown here come from a man younger than 35 who had mild COVID-19 (a few samples of this study predate the infection). Cell type and time point are not known.

Written as DNA, the CDR3 is TGTGCCAGCAGGGGCGCCTCCTACAATGAGCAGTTCTTC. Residues: CASRGASYNEQFF. This chain links TRBV7-2 with TRBJ2-1; no reliable D call. Deletions cut 6 bases from V and 0 bases from J, with 6 bases between. Germline V gene lookup returns CDR1 SGHTA and CDR2 FQGNSA. This CDR3 is built from 13 residues.

This clonotype was picked up a small number of times. The chain combines TRBV5-1 with TRBJ2-1; TRBD1 aligns across 9 bases. The germline CDR1 and CDR2 sequences are SGHRS and YFSETQ. The CDR3 totals 15 residues. After removal of 4 bases from V and 8 bases from J, the junction contained 10 bases not matched to a gene. The CDR3 coding sequence is TGCGCCAGCAGCGCGCCCGGGACAGGGAACGATGAGCAGTTCTTC. Amino acids: CASSAPGTGNDEQFF.

This clonotype was counted only a few times. The rearrangement links TRBV19 to TRBJ2-5, with 8 nucleotides matching TRBD2. CDR1 and CDR2 (germline): LNHDA, SQIVND (reference sequence). CDR3 length: 15 amino acids. V gave up 7 bases and J gave up 0 bases; unmatched junction bases: 7. The CDR3 reads CASMSIAGNQETQYF. The CDR3 coding sequence is TGTGCCAGTATGAGTATAGCGGGGAACCAAGAGACCCAGTACTTC.

The rearrangement uses TRBV27 and TRBJ1-1; D is undetermined. From germline, CDR1 is MNHEY and CDR2 SMNVEV (reference sequence). The CDR3 runs 14 residues. Trimming removed 2 bases from V and 2 bases from J, with 9 bases in between. The CDR3, as DNA: TGTGCCAGCAGTTTAAATAGGCTAAACACTGAAGCTTTCTTT. This codes for CASSLNRLNTEAFF.

This clonotype was found a few times. CDR3 sequence reads: CASRTGLNTGELFF. CDR3 in DNA: TGTGCCAGCAGGACAGGGCTGAACACCGGGGAGCTGTTTTTT. This sequence joins TRBV2 and TRBJ2-2; 7 bases are shared with TRBD1. V lost 6 bases and J lost 1; bases outside the gene matches: 2. There are 14 residues in the CDR3. Germline assignment: CDR1 SNHLY and CDR2 FYNNEI.

This rearrangement joins TRBV29-1 to TRBJ1-1; possible D gene TRBD1, 5 bases. Between the trimmed V and J ends, which lost 4 bases and 4 bases, there was a span of 7 bases. The germline V gene encodes CDR1 SQVTM and CDR2 ANQGSEA. The CDR3 consists of 11 residues. The CDR3 sequence is CSVVRATEAFF. CDR3 nucleotide sequence: TGCAGCGTTGTCAGGGCCACTGAAGCTTTCTTT.

In its sample, this clonotype was seen many times. This sequence joins TRBV11-1 and TRBJ2-1; D may match TRBD1 or TRBD2 (5 bases each). The CDR3 sequence is 17 residues long. CDR1 and CDR2 (germline): SGHAT, FQDESV (reference sequence). Trimming took off 5 bases at V and 2 bases at J, with 19 bases between the two ends. The CDR3 protein is CASSLMGVWGTYNEQFF. DNA for the CDR3: TGTGCCAGCAGCCTAATGGGTGTGTGGGGGACCTACAATGAGCAGTTCTTC.

The chain couples TRBV7-3 to TRBJ2-5; possibly TRBD1 for D (7 bases). V gave up 5 bases and J gave up 5 bases, with 21 bases separating them. The CDR3 sequence is 16 residues long. CDR1 and CDR2 (germline): SGHTA, FQGTGA. The CDR3 protein is CASSSTPGGHGETQYF. The CDR3 nucleotides are TGTGCCAGCAGCAGCACCCCAGGGGGGCATGGGGAGACCCAGTACTTC.

This clonotype was observed many times. The chain combines TRBV9 with TRBJ2-3, with D possibly matching TRBD1 (5 bases). Trimming removed 0 bases from V and 6 bases from J, with 14 bases in between. CDR1 is SGDLS and CDR2 is YYNGEE in the germline V gene. The CDR3 spans 15 residues. The CDR3 DNA is TGTGCCAGCAGCGTAGGTAACCAGGGCGAGGATACGCAGTATTTT. Protein sequence: CASSVGNQGEDTQYF.

This clonotype was detected many times. The chain employs TRBV20-1 and TRBJ2-4; 10 nucleotides line up with TRBD2. Germline V gene sequence: CDR1 DFQATT, CDR2 SNEGSKA (reference sequence). There are 15 residues in the CDR3. Trimming cost V 3 bases and J 3 bases; bases outside gene matches: 5. CDR3 sequence: CSASERGGSKNIQYF. The CDR3 DNA reads TGCAGTGCTAGCGAGCGGGGGGGCAGCAAAAACATTCAGTACTTC.